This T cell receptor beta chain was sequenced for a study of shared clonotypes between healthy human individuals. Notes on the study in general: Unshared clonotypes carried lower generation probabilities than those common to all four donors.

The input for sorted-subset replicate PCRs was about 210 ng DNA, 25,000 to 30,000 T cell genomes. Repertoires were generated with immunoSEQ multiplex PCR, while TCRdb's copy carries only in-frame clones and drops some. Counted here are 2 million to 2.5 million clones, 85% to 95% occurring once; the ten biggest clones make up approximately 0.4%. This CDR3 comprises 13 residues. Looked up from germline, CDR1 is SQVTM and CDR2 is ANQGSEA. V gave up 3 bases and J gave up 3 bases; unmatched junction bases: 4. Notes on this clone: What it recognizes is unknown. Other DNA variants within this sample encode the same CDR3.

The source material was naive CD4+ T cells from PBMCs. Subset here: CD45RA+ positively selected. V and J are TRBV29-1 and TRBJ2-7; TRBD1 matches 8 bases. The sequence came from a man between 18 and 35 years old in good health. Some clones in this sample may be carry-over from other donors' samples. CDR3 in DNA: TGCAGCGTTGATGGGGGGACAGGCTACGAGCAGTACTTC. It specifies CSVDGGTGYEQYF.